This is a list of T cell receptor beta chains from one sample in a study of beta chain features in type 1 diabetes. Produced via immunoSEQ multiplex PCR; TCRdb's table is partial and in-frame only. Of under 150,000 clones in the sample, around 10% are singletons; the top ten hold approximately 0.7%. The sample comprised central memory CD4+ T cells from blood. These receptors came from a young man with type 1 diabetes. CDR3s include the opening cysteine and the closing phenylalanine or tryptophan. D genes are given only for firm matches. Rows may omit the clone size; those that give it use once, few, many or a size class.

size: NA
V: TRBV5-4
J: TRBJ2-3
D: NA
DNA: TGTGCCAGCAGCTCGCCGGGGGTCGTCACAGATACGCAGTATTTT
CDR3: CASSSPGVVTDTQYF

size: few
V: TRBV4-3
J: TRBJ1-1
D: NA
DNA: TGCGCCAGCAGCCAAGATCCAACATTAATGACTGAAGCTTTCTTT
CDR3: CASSQDPTLMTEAFF

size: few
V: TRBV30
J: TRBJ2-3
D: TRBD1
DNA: TGTGCCTGGTCGAGGGCAGGGGGCATCGGAGATACGCAGTATTTT
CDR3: CAWSRAGGIGDTQYF

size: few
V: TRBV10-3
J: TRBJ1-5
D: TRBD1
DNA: TGTGCCATCAGTGAGCGTCAGGGGGTTAGCAATCAGCCCCAGCATTTT
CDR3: CAISERQGVSNQPQHF

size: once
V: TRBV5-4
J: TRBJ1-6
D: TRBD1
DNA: TGTGCCAGCAGCTGGGACAGGGGGAATTCACCCCTCCACTTT
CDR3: CASSWDRGNSPLHF

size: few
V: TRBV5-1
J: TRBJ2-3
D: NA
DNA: TGCGCCAGCAGCATACAGGGTAGTAGCACAGATACGCAGTATTTT
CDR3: CASSIQGSSTDTQYF

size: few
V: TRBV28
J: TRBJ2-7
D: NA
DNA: TGTGCCAGCACCCCGCTGACTAAGGGTAGCTACGAGCAGTACTTC
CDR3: CASTPLTKGSYEQYF

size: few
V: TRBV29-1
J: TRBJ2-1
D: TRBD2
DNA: TGCAGCGTTGAAGGACTAGCAAATGAGCAGTTCTTC
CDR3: CSVEGLANEQFF

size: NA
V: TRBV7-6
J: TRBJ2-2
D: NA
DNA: TGTGCCAGCAGCTTAGAAGCAGGGGCCGGGGAGCTGTTTTTT
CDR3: CASSLEAGAGELFF

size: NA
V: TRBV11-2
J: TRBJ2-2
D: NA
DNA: TGTGCCAGCAGCTTAGAGGGCAGCTACCCCGGGGAGCTGTTTTTT
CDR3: CASSLEGSYPGELFF

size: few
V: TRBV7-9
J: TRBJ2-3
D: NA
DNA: TGTGCCAGCAGCTTACTCACAGATACGCAGTATTTT
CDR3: CASSLLTDTQYF

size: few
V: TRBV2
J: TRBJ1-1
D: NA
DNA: TGTGCCACCCTCAAGGAGTTGAACACTGAAGCTTTCTTT
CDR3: CATLKELNTEAFF

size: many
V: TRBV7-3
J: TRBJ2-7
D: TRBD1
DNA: TGTGCCAGCAGCTTAAACCCGGGACAGGGATCCGAGCAGTACTTC
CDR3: CASSLNPGQGSEQYF

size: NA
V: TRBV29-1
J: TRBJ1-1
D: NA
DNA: TGCAGCGTTGACAGAACGAACACTGAAGCTTTCTTT
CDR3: CSVDRTNTEAFF

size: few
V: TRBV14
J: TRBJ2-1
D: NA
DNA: TGTGCCAGCAGCCAAGCTAGCGCGGACGGGGAGCAGTTCTTC
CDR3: CASSQASADGEQFF

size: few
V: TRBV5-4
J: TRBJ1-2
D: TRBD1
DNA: TGTGCCAGCAGCTTGGAGACAGGGAATGGCTACACCTTC
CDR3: CASSLETGNGYTF

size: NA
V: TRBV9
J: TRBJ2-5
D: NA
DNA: TGTGCCAGCAGCGTAGGAGGGACAAGTGGCGAGACCCAGTACTTC
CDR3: CASSVGGTSGETQYF

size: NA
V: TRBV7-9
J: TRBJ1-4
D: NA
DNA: TGTGCCAGCAGCATCGGTGAAAAACTGTTTTTT
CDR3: CASSIGEKLFF

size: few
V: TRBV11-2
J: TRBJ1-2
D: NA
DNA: TGTGCCAGCAGCTTCTCGGACTATGGCTACACCTTC
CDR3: CASSFSDYGYTF

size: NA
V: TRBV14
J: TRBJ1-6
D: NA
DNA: TGTGCCAGCAGCCAAGGGACAGACTCACCCCTCCACTTT
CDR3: CASSQGTDSPLHF

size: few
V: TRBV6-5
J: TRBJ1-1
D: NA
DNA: TGTGCCAGCAGTTACTCGAGAAGCACCGACACTGAAGCTTTCTTT
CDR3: CASSYSRSTDTEAFF

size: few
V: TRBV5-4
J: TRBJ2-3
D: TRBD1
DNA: TGTGCCAGCAGCCAGGGACAGGGCATAGATACGCAGTATTTT
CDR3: CASSQGQGIDTQYF

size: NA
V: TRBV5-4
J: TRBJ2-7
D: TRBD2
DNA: TGTGCCAGCAGCTCGGAGTGGGGGGGGGACGAGCAGTACTTC
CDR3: CASSSEWGGDEQYF

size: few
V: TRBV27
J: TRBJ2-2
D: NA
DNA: TGTGCCACCGGCCTCAGAGGCGGGAACACCGGGGAGCTGTTTTTT
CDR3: CATGLRGGNTGELFF

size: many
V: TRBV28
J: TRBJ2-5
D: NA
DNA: TGTGCCAGCAGCCAATTAGACAGGGAGGCGTACTTC
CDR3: CASSQLDREAYF

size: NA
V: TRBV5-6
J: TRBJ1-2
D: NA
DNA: TGTGCCAGCAGCTTGGGCGGCTCGTATGGCTACACCTTC
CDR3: CASSLGGSYGYTF

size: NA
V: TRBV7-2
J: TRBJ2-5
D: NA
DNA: TGTGCCAGCAGACGAGGGACACTTCAAGAGACCCAGTACTTC
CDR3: CASRRGTLQETQYF

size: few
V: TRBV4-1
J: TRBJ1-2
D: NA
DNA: TGCGCCAGCAGCCAAGAAGGAGGTAGGAGGGGATCTGGCTACACCTTC
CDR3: CASSQEGGRRGSGYTF

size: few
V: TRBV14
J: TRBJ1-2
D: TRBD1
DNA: TGTGCCAGCAGCCCCTTCGACAGGGTGGATGGCTACACCTTC
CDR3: CASSPFDRVDGYTF

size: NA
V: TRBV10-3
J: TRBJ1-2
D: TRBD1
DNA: TGTGCCAGTAGGCCCCAAACAGGGGGCAACTATGGCTACACCTTC
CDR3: CASRPQTGGNYGYTF

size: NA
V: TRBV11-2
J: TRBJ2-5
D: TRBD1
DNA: TGTGCCAGCAGCTCTGACGCGGGCAGGGGGTGGCAAGAGACCCAGTACTTC
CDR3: CASSSDAGRGWQETQYF

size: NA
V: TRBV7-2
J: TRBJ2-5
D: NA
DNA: TGTGCCAGCAGCTTAGGGCAAATCCAAGAGACCCAGTACTTC
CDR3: CASSLGQIQETQYF

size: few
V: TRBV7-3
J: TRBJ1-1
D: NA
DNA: TGTGCCAGCAGCTTAAATCCGGGAGGGTGGACTGAAGCTTTCTTT
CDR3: CASSLNPGGWTEAFF

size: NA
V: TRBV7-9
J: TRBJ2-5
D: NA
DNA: TGTGCCAGCAGCTTAGCGGGGCGAGAGACCCAGTACTTC
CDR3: CASSLAGRETQYF

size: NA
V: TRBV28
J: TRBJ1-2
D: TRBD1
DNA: TGTGCCAGCAGGGAAGGACAGGGTCTGGGCTACACCTTC
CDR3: CASREGQGLGYTF

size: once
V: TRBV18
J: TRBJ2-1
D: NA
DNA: TGTGCCAGCTCACCATCGATACACTCCTACAATGAGCAGTTCTTC
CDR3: CASSPSIHSYNEQFF

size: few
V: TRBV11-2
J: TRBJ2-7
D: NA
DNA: TGTGCCAGCAGCTTCGCCGAGACGGGAGAGCAGTACTTC
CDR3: CASSFAETGEQYF

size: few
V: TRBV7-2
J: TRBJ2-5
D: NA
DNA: TGTGCCAGCAGCCTCTCGGGATCACAAGAGACCCAGTACTTC
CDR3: CASSLSGSQETQYF

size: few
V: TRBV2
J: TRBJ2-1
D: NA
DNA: TGTGCCAGCAGTGACGGGCAGGGTGCTTACAATGAGCAGTTCTTC
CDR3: CASSDGQGAYNEQFF

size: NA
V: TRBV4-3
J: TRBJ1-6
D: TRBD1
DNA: TGCGCCAGCAGCCGAGACAGGGAGGGTTCACCCCTCCACTTT
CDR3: CASSRDREGSPLHF

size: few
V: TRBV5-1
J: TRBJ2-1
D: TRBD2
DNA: TGCGCCAGCAGCTTGGGTAATAGCGGGGGGGCCAATGAGCAGTTCTTC
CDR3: CASSLGNSGGANEQFF

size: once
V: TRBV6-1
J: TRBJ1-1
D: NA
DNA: TGTGCCAGCAGTGATGTGAGGAACACTGAAGCTTTCTTT
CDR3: CASSDVRNTEAFF

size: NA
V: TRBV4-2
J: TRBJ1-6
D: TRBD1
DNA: TGTGCCAGCAGCTTGGCAGGACAGGGGGTTTCACCCCTCCACTTT
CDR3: CASSLAGQGVSPLHF

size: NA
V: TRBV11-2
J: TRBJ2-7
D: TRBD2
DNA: TGTGCCAGCAGCTTATACGAGCGGGGGAGCTCCTACGAGCAGTACTTC
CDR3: CASSLYERGSSYEQYF

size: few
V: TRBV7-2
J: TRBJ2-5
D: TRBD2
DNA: TGTGCCAGCAGCTTTACCCTAGCGGAGGGAGAGACCCAGTACTTC
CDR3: CASSFTLAEGETQYF

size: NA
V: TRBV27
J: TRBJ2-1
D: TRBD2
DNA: TGTGCCAGCAGTCCCTCACGTAGCGGGGCACTCTACAATGAGCAGTTCTTC
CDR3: CASSPSRSGALYNEQFF

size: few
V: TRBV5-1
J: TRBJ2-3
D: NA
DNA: TGCGCCAGCAGCTTGATACTAGCAGCAGATACGCAGTATTTT
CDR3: CASSLILAADTQYF

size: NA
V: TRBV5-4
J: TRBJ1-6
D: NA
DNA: TGTGCCAGCAGTCTTGAGAATTCACCCCTCCACTTT
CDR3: CASSLENSPLHF

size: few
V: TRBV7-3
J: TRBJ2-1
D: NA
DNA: TGTGCCAGCAGCCCGGACTTGTCCTACAATGAGCAGTTCTTC
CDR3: CASSPDLSYNEQFF

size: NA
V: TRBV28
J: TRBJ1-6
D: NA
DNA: TGTGCCAGCAGTTTAACCCCGGGGGGCGGTAATTCACCCCTCCACTTT
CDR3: CASSLTPGGGNSPLHF

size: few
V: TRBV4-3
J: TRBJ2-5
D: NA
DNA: TGCGCCAGCAGCCAAGAATTTTTGGCAGGAGGGACGGGGGAGACCCAGTACTTC
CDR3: CASSQEFLAGGTGETQYF